The 4 T cell receptor beta chains below all came from one sample that was sequenced in a study of shared T cell receptors in the human thymus. Sequencing was performed with immunoSEQ multiplex PCR; in TCRdb, only in-frame clones are kept and a portion is missing. The sample carries under 850,000 clones, roughly 90% recorded once. This sample also belongs to another study, concerning human thymus T cells.

The source material was thymocytes. The receptors here all came from a boy less than two years old with a congenital heart defect.

The chain couples TRBV11-2 to TRBJ1-4; 8 bases are a match to TRBD1. Germline trimming cut 5 bases from V and 8 bases from J; bases unmatched to any gene: 13. CDR1 and CDR2 from the germline V gene are SGHAT and FQNNGV. This CDR3 has 16 residues. The CDR3 protein is CASSPAADRGREKLFF. CDR3 coding DNA: TGTGCCAGCAGCCCAGCGGCAGACAGGGGACGAGAAAAACTGTTTTTT. Variable domain in full (rest from reference TRBV11-2 and TRBJ1-4): EAGVAQSPRYKIIEKRQSVAFWCNPISGHATLYWYQQILGQGPKLLIQFQNNGVVDDSQLPKDRFSAERLKGVDSTLKIQPAKLEDSAVYLCASSPAADRGREKLFFGSGTQLSVL.

The V gene is TRBV5-6, the J gene TRBJ2-6, with TRBD1 matching over 8 bases. Germline values: CDR1 SGHDT, CDR2 YYEEEE. The CDR3 covers 17 residues. The junction had 8 bases not matched to a gene; V was cut back by 4 bases and J by 2 bases. CDR3 DNA: TGTGCCAGCAGCCCGGGGACAGGTCCACCTGGGGCCAACGTCCTGACTTTC. Its protein product is CASSPGTGPPGANVLTF.

V usage is TRBV11-3 and J usage is TRBJ2-2; tentative D call: TRBD1 (5 bases). The CDR3 is 17 residues long. The V gene's germline CDR1 is SGHNT and CDR2 YENEEA. The V and J ends lost 5 bases and 0 bases respectively, with 16 bases between them. The CDR3 DNA sequence: TGTGCCAGCAGCCCCTCTACGCAGGGTACGAACACCGGGGAGCTGTTTTTT. It specifies CASSPSTQGTNTGELFF.

The chain couples TRBV28 to TRBJ2-3; 8 bases match TRBD1. Germline V lookup: CDR1 MDHEN, CDR2 SYDVKM. Germline trimming cut 5 bases from V and 5 bases from J; bases unmatched to any gene: 12. The CDR3 runs 16 residues. CDR3 DNA sequence: TGTGCCAGCAGTCCCTCGACAGGGGACGGACAAGATACGCAGTATTTT. Residues: CASSPSTGDGQDTQYF.